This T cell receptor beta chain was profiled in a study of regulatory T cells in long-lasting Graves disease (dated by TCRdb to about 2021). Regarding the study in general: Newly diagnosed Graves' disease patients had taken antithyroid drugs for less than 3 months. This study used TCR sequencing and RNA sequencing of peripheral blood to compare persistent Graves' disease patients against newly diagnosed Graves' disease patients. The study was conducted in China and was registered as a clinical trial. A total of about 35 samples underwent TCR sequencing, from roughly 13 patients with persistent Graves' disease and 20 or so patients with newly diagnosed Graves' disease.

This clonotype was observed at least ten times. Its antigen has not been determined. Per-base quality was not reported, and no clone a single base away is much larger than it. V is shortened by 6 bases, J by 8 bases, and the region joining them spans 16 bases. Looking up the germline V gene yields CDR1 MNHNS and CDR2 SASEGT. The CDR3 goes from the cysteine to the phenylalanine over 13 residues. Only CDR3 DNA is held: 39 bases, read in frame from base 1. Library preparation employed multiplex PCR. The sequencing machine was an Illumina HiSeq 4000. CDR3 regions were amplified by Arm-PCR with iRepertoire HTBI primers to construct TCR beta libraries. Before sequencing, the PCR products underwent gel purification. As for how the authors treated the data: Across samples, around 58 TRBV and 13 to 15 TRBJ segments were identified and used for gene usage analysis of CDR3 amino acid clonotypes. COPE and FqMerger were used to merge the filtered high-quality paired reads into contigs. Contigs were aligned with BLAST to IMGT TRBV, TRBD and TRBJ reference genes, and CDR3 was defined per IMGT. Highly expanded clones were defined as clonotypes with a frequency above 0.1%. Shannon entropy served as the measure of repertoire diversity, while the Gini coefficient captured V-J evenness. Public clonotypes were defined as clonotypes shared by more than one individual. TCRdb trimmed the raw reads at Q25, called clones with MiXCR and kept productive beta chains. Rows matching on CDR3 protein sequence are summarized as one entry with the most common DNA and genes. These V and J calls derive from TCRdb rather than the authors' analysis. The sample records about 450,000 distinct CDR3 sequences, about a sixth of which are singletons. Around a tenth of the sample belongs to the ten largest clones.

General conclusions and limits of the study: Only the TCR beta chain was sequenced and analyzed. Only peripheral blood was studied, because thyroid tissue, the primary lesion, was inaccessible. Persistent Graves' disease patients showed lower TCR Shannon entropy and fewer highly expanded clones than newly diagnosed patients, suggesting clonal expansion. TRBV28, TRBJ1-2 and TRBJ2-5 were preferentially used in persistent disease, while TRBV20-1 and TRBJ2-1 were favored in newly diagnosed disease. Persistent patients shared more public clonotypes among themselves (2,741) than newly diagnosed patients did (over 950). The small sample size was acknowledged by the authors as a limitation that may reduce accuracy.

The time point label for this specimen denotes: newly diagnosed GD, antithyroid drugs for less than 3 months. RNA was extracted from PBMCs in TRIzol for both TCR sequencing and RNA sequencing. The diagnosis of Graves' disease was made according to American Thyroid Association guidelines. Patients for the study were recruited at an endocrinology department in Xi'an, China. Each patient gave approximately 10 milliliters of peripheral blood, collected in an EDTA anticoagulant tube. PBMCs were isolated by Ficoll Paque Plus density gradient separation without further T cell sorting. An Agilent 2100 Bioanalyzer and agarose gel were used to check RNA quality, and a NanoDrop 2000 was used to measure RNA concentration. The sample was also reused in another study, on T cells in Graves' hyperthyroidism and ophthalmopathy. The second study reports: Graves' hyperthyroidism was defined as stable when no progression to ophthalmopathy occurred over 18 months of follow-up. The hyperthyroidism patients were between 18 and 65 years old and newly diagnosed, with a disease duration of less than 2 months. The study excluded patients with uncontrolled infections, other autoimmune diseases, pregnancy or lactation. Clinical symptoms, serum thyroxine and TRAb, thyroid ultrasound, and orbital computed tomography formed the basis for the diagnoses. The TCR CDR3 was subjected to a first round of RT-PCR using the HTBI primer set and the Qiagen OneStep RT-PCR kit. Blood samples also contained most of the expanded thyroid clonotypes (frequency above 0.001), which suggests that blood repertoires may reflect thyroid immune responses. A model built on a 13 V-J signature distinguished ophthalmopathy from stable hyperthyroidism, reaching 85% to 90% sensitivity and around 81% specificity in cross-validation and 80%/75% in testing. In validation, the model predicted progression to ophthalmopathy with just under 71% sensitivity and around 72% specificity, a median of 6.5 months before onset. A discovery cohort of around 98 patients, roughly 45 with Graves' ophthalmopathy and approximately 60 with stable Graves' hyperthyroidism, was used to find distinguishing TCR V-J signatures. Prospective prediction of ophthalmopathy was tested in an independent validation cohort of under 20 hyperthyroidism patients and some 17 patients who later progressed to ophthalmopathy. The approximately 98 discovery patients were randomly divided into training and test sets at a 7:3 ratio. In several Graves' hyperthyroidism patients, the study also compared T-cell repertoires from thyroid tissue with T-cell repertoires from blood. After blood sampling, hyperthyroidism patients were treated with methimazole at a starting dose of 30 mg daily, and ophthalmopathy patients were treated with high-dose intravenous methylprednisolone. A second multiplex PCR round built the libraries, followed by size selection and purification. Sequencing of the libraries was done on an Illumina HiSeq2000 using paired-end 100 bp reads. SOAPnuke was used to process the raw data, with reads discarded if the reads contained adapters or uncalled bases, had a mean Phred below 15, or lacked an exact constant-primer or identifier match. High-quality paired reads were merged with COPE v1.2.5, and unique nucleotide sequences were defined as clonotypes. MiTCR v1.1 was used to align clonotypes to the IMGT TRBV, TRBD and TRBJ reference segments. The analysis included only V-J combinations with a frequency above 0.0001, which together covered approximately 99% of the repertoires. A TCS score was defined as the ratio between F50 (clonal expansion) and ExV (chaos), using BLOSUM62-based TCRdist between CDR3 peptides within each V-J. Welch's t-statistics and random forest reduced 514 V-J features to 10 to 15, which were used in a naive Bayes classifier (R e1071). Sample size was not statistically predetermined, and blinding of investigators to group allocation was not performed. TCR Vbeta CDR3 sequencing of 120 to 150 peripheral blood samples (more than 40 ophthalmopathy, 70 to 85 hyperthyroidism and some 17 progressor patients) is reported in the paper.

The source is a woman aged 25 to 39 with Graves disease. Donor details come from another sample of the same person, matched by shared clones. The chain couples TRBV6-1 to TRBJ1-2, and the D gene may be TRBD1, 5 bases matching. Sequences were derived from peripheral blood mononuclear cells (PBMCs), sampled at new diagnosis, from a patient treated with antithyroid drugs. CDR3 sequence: CASSYDQGRGYTF. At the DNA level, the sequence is TGTGCCAGCAGCTACGACCAGGGACGGGGCTACACCTTC.